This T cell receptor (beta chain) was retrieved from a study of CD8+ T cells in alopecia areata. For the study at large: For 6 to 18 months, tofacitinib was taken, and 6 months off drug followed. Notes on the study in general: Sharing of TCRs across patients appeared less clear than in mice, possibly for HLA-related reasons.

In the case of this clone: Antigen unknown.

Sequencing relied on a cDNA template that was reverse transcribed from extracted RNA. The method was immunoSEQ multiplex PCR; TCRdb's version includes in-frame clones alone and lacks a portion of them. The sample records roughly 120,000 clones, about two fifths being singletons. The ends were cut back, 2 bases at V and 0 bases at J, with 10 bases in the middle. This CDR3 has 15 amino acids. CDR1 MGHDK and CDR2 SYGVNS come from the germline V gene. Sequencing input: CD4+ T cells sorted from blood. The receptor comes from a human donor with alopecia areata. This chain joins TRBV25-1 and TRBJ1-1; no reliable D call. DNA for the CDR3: TGTGCCAGCAGTGAAATCGGGAGCATGAACACTGAAGCTTTCTTT. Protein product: CASSEIGSMNTEAFF.